This note documents a single T cell receptor (beta chain) sequence. This clonotype was recorded at least ten times. The target of this receptor is not known. Base qualities are missing; no much larger clone stands one base away. The library was prepared using RACE. This sample was sequenced with a NextSeq 500. During library preparation, unique molecular identifiers were attached to individual cDNA molecules so that TCRs could be counted in a quantitative, reproducible way. Both TCR alpha and TCR beta chains were sequenced from each blood RNA sample. Concerning the study's data processing: A median of about 100,000 TCRs per sample was observed, with a range of about 23,224 to 700,000. The Decombinator software suite was used to annotate the V, J and CDR3 of the TCR reads. To make PS versus PT1 abundance plots, every sample was subsampled to the same number of TCRs (28,000). Expanded TCRs were defined as absent before sensitization and observed at least eight times at the 2-week time point. TCRdb reanalyzed the raw reads on its own, using fastp at Q25 for trimming and MiXCR for clone calling, and kept in-frame beta chains. CDR3 protein sequences are deduplicated, and each keeps its most common genes and DNA. The V and J calls come from TCRdb's annotation, not from the publication. This sample lists 180,000 or so distinct CDR3 sequences; roughly 30% were detected once. The ten largest account for roughly 3% of the sample.

This sample is drawn from a study of human T cells and chemical hapten exposure (dated by TCRdb to about 2021). Some background on the complete study: For sensitization, 2% DPC in acetone was applied to a 2 cm by 2 cm area of upper inner arm skin. Throughout the approximately 23-week study period, patients were also given weekly therapeutic DPC doses on the scalp. Patch tests used Finn chambers with 0.01% DPC on the upper back, scored after 6 days by International Contact Dermatitis Research Group standards. The mostly female patient cohort included alopecia areata with under or over 50% scalp involvement, alopecia totalis and alopecia universalis. Libraries were pooled for sequencing, and per-sample TCR yields varied mainly because of small differences in library volumes within the pool. The study tracked peripheral blood TCR repertoire changes in vivo during primary and secondary sensitization to the hapten diphenylcyclopropenone (DPC) in alopecia patients. Blood was sampled from patients pre-sensitization (week 0) and at 2, 6 and about 24 weeks after DPC sensitization. For TCR sequencing, blood came from 25 to 35 alopecia patients at anywhere from one to four time points (pre-sensitization, 2, 6 and 24 weeks). Broad study findings and their caveats: The number of TCRs above 1 in 1000 frequency did not change with DPC sensitization; there was no evidence of global repertoire structure alterations. Alopecia, a presumed autoimmune disease, was present in all patients, so the immune response of the patients might differ from that of healthy individuals. Compared with pre-sensitization or healthy control sets, expanded TCRs formed significantly more large CDR3 similarity clusters, which is consistent with antigen-driven responses. After repeated subsampling, changes were observed in the strength of the expansion versus patch-test correlation and in the threshold at which the correlation became significant. A positive correlation was found between the number of PT1 expanded TCRs and patch test score, with significance reached at thresholds 8, 16 and 32 but not 4.

This specimen's time point label, interpreted: pre-sensitization, week 0. The treatment or condition label on this specimen signifies: therapeutic diphenylcyclopropenone sensitization with weekly scalp DPC. Blood at each patch-test visit was drawn before the patch test was applied. To be eligible, patients had to be aged 18 to 70, diagnosed with alopecia and judged suitable for DPC therapy, while pregnant patients were excluded. Total RNA was extracted from unfractionated whole blood collected in Tempus Blood RNA tubes. The source was whole blood, collected in connection with sensitization to the hapten diphenylcyclopropenone (DPC). The source is a woman in her twenties or thirties with alopecia areata. Some clones in this sample may be carry-over from other donors' samples.

The nucleotides are TGTGCCAGCAGTTACGGCACGACAGACACAGATACGCAGTATTTT. This sequence encodes CASSYGTTDTDTQYF. Rearrangement joined TRBV6-5 to TRBJ2-3, with a tentative D gene TRBD1 over 5 matching bases. According to the germline V gene, CDR1 reads MNHEY and CDR2 reads SVGAGI. At the junction V is shortened by 2 bases and J by 2 bases, with 11 bases in between. The CDR3 holds 15 amino acids from the cysteine to the phenylalanine. Here the CDR3 DNA is all that survives: 45 bases in frame from base 1.